The entry that follows covers one TCR beta chain sequence. This specimen belongs to a study of control samples from healthy donors and cancer patients. Profiling relied on immunoSEQ multiplex PCR, and the TCRdb table lists in-frame clones only, not all of them. The sample has around 80,000 clones, around nine tenths seen once. CDR1 and CDR2 from the germline V gene are GTSNPN and SVGIG (reference sequence). The CDR3 sequence is 13 residues long. Trimming removed 4 bases from V and 0 bases from J, with 4 bases in between. The receptor was isolated from a woman in her forties or fifties in good health. The chain uses TRBV30 and TRBJ1-6; D ambiguous. Material: blood. The CDR3 region has the DNA TGTGCCTGGAAGGGCTCCTATAATTCACCCCTCCACTTT. Its translation: CAWKGSYNSPLHF. Full variable domain (outside the CDR3, taken from reference TRBV30 and TRBJ1-6): SQTIHQWPATLVQPVGSPLSLECTVEGTSNPNLYWYRQAAGRGLQLLFYSVGIGQISSEVPQNLSASRPQDRQFILSSKKLLLSDSGFYLCAWKGSYNSPLHFGNGTRLTVT.